Sequencing of this T cell receptor beta chain was carried out in a study of shared clonotypes between healthy human individuals. Study-level results: Clonotypes shared by all four donors outscored non-shared clonotypes in generation probability.

Sequencing used immunoSEQ multiplex PCR; TCRdb keeps in-frame clones, though not all of them. The data hold millions of clones, with more than 85% observed a single time. Each of the donors was a healthy adult who was HIV-negative and had not had a recent acute infection or vaccination. Points on this clone: Its target is not known.

CDR3 length: 15 amino acids. V lost 3 bases, J lost 0 bases, and 10 bases lay in between. Germline V gives CDR1 SGDLS, CDR2 YYNGEE. This chain joins TRBV9 and TRBJ2-1; a weak D match, TRBD1 (6 bases). The source of this sequence is a man in his late teens or twenties in good health. Some clones in this sample may be carry-over from other donors' samples. Sequencing was done on a sample of naive CD4+ T cells from PBMCs. Subset specified: CD45RA+ positively selected. The CDR3 coding sequence is TGTGCCAGCAGCGCTGGGGGCATCTCCTACAATGAGCAGTTCTTC. Translation: CASSAGGISYNEQFF.